Presented here are 9 T cell receptor beta chains from one specimen sequenced in a study of shared clonotypes between healthy human individuals. Profiling relied on immunoSEQ multiplex PCR, and the TCRdb table lists in-frame clones only, not all of them. The table has a few million clones, roughly 92% seen once. Sequencing was done on a sample of naive CD4+ T cells sorted from blood. The subset denotes: CD45RA+ positively selected. The receptors were gathered from a young man in good health.

The chain uses TRBV6-1 and TRBJ1-2; TRBD1 matches at 7 bases. Trimming removed 4 bases from V and 8 bases from J; junction bases left unmatched: 7. From germline, CDR1 is MNHNS and CDR2 SASEGT. The length of the CDR3 is 13 residues. The CDR3 region is CASSGQGDGGYTF. The CDR3 nucleotides are TGTGCCAGCAGTGGGCAGGGGGACGGGGGCTACACCTTC.

The CDR3 region is CAGIYEQYF. The DNA of the CDR3 is TGCGCCGGTATTTACGAGCAGTACTTC. The V call is TRBV5-1, the J call TRBJ2-7; D ambiguous. V lost 10 bases to trimming and J lost 4 bases, with 6 bases between them. CDR1 and CDR2 from the germline V gene are SGHRS and YFSETQ. There are 9 residues in the CDR3.

The table lists this clone with a count of one. V gene TRBV19 combines with J gene TRBJ2-7, with 8 bases identical to TRBD1. After removal of 5 bases from V and 3 bases from J, the junction contained 6 bases not matched to a gene. The length of the CDR3 is 14 residues. Germline V gene data show CDR1 as LNHDA and CDR2 as SQIVND (reference sequence). The CDR3 DNA sequence: TGTGCCAGTAGTCACCCGGGACAGGTCTACGAGCAGTACTTC. Translation gives CASSHPGQVYEQYF.

This chain connects TRBV19 to TRBJ2-7; TRBD2 might be the D (5 bases). The CDR3 spans 14 residues. Germline CDR1 is LNHDA and CDR2 is SQIVND (reference sequence). The ends were cut back, 3 bases at V and 2 bases at J, with 11 bases in the middle. CDR3 nucleotides: TGTGCCAGTAGTATTAGTGGGAGTGCCTACGAGCAGTACTTC. It specifies CASSISGSAYEQYF. Full variable domain (rest looked up from reference TRBV19 and TRBJ2-7): DGGITQSPKYLFRKEGQNVTLSCEQNLNHDAMYWYRQDPGQGLRLIYYSQIVNDFQKGDIAEGYSVSREKKESFPLTVTSAQKNPTAFYLCASSISGSAYEQYFGPGTRLTVT.

The rearrangement uses TRBV6-5 and TRBJ2-7; TRBD1 aligns across 10 bases. After removal of 6 bases from V and 3 bases from J, the junction contained 5 bases not matched to a gene. Germline V CDR1 and CDR2: MNHEY, SVGAGI. This CDR3 spans 14 amino acids. The CDR3 DNA is TGTGCCAGCAGCAGACAGGGGGCGAACTACGAGCAGTACTTC. It yields the protein CASSRQGANYEQYF.

The DNA of the CDR3 is TGTGCCAGTAGTATTCAGACTAGCGGGAGGGAGACCCAGTACTTC. It encodes CASSIQTSGRETQYF. The genes are TRBV19 and TRBJ2-5; TRBD2 aligns across 13 bases. CDR1 and CDR2 (germline): LNHDA, SQIVND (reference sequence). J lost 5 bases, V lost 3 bases, and 3 bases had no gene match. The CDR3 runs 15 residues.

A remark on this clone: The germline gene is not matched at one end of the junction; a read error may be the cause. Other DNA sequences in the same sample also yield this CDR3. The rearrangement links TRBV18 to TRBJ1-1; possibly TRBD1 for D (6 bases). CDR1 and CDR2 (germline): KGHSH, LQKENI. This CDR3 has 11 residues. CDR3: CASSGDTEAFF. The CDR3 DNA sequence: TGTGCCAGCTCAGGGGACACTGAGGCTTTCTTT. The full variable domain, rest sourced from reference TRBV18 and TRBJ1-1, is NAGVMQNPRHLVRRRGQEARLRCSPMKGHSHVYWYRQLPEEGLKFMVYLQKENIIDESGMPKERFSAEFPKEGPSILRIQQVVRGDSAAYFCASSGDTEAFFGQGTRLTVV.

This chain connects TRBV30 to TRBJ2-7; 9 positions agree with TRBD1. Trimming at V came to 0 bases and at J to 3 bases, leaving 6 bases not matched to a gene. Germline CDR1 reads GTSNPN; CDR2 reads SVGIG (reference sequence). The CDR3 has 15 amino acids. CDR3 bases: TGTGCCTGGAGTGTACGTGGGACAGGGATCTACGAGCAGTACTTC. Encoded protein: CAWSVRGTGIYEQYF.

The chain couples TRBV11-2 to TRBJ2-5; either TRBD1 or TRBD2 may supply D (5 bases each). CDR3 length equals 15 residues. Germline V gene sequence: CDR1 SGHAT, CDR2 FQNNGV. Trimming took off 6 bases at V and 6 bases at J, with 20 bases between the two ends. The CDR3 bases are TGTGCCAGCAGTCGACCGGGACCCAAGTACCAGACCCAGTACTTC. Translation: CASSRPGPKYQTQYF.